This record looks at one TCR beta chain sequence and its context. CDR3 length: 16 residues. V trimming: 5 bases; J trimming: 0 bases; junction bases outside the gene matches: 4. CDR1 and CDR2 from the germline V gene are KGHSH and LQKENI. The data belong to a study of blood T cell repertoires in COVID-19. Study summary: Researchers got acute and convalescent COVID-19 samples from the United States, Italy and Spain. Sources were T cells, B-cell-depleted T cells, or PBMCs; the material itself was cDNA or gDNA.

Authors' processing steps: Amplification of reference gene primers provided the estimated nucleated cell counts. Here immunoSEQ multiplex PCR was the method, and the copy in TCRdb shows in-frame clones only, minus some. That table is the source of V, J and clone size, and D and trimming were worked out from the DNA. The table shows approximately 360,000 clones, with 80% to 90% occurring only once. The study recruited people aged roughly 18 to 100 years across 20 to 30 US areas. The rearrangement links TRBV18 to TRBJ2-3, with 11 bases matching TRBD2. This TCR derives from a man in his forties in a cohort exposed to, infected with or recovered from COVID-19 (not recorded which). Material: PBMCs or T cells enriched from blood (not recorded which). CDR3 residues: CASSKGTSGSTDTQYF. The CDR3 DNA follows: TGTGCCAGCTCAAAAGGGACTAGCGGAAGCACAGATACGCAGTATTTT.